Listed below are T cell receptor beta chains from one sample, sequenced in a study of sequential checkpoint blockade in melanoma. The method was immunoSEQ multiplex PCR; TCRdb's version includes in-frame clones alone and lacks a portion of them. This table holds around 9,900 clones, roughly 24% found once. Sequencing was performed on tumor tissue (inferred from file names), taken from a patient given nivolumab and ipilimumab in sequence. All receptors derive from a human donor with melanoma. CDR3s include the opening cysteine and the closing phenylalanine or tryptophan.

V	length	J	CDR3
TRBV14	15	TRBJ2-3	CASSSGLAGGDTQYF
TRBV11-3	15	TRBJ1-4	CASSLGQGWQEKLFF
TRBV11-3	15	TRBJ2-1	CASSSLAGGPNEQFF
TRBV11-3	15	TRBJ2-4	CASSLGPGAKNIQYF
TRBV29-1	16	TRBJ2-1	CSVELSLAGGLGEQFF
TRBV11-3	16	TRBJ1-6	CASSPQGPGNNSPLHF
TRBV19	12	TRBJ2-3	CASSTFADTQYF
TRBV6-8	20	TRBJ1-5	CASSSSIGQSRSIFNQPQHF
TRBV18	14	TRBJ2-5	CASSPGTAQETQYF
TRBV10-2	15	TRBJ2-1	CASSETGKAINEQFF
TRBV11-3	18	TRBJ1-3	CASSWPGRRGQSGNTIYF
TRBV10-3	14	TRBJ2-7	CAISENLLGSEQYF
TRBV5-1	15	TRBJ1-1	CASSMDGGMNTEAFF
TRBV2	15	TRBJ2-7	CASDPVGLGDYEQYF
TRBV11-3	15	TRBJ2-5	CASSFGQGIQETQYF
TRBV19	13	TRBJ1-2	CASGVGTGYGYTF